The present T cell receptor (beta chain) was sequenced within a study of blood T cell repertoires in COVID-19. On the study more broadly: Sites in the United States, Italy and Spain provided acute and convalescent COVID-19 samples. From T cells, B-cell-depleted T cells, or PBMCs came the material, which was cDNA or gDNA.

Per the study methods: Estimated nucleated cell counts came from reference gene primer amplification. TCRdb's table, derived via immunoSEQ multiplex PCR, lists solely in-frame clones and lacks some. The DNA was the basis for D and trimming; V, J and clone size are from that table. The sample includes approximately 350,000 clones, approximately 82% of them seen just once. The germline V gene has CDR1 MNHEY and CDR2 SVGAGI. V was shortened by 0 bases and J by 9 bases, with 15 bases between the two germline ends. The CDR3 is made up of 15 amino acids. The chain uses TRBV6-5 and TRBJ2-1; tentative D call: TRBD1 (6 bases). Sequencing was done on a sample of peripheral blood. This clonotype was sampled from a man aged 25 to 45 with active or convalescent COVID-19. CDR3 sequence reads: CASSYSVQGIGEQFF. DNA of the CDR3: TGTGCCAGCAGTTACTCCGTTCAGGGGATCGGTGAGCAGTTCTTC.